One sample yielded the 27 T cell receptor beta chains listed below, sequenced in a study of human T cells and chemical hapten exposure. Documented time point: patch test 2, 6 weeks after DPC sensitization. Treatment described: therapeutic diphenylcyclopropenone sensitization with weekly scalp DPC. TCRdb analysed the RACE reads with MiXCR anew, one entry per CDR3 protein. The sample has roughly 150,000 distinct CDR3 sequences, 12% seen once. The sample here was whole blood, taken in connection with sensitization to the hapten diphenylcyclopropenone (DPC). The receptor set was obtained from a woman aged 50 to 60 with alopecia areata. Some clones in this sample may be carry-over from other donors' samples.

This clonotype was seen only a few times. The chain has TRBV6-2 or TRBV6-3 and TRBJ1-4, with D uncertain. CDR3 length: 12 amino acids. Germline V gene data show CDR1 as MNHEY and CDR2 as SVGEGT. Deletions cut 2 bases from V and 9 bases from J, with 7 bases between. The CDR3 spells CASSYPGKKLFF. The CDR3 region has the DNA TGTGCCAGCAGTTACCCGGGGAAAAAACTGTTTTTT.

Only a few counts were recorded for this clonotype. The chain recombines TRBV12-3 or TRBV12-4 with TRBJ2-3, with 7 bases that match TRBD1. J lost 2 bases, V lost 2 bases, and 7 bases had no gene match. The CDR3 has 16 amino acids. The CDR3 reads CASSLSGDSYTDTQYF. The CDR3 DNA sequence: TGTGCCAGCAGTTTATCAGGGGACAGTTACACAGATACGCAGTATTTT.

CDR3 sequence reads: CATRGRDLAKNIQYF. The CDR3 DNA reads as TGTGCCACCCGGGGACGCGATCTAGCCAAAAACATTCAGTACTTC. This chain joins TRBV10-3 and TRBJ2-4, with D perhaps matching TRBD1 or TRBD2 (5 bases each). The germline V gene encodes CDR1 ENHRY and CDR2 SYGVKD. The V and J ends lost 10 bases and 0 bases respectively, with 16 bases between them. CDR3 length: 15 residues.

The rearrangement joins TRBV12-3 or TRBV12-4 to TRBJ1-1, with 7 bases aligning to TRBD1. There are 14 residues in the CDR3. V was clipped by 6 bases and J by 0 bases; unmatched bases: 4. The CDR3 spells CASSRGTVNTEAFF. CDR3 nucleotide sequence: TGTGCCAGCAGCCGCGGGACAGTGAACACTGAAGCTTTCTTT.

The V call is TRBV7-9, the J call TRBJ2-2, with TRBD1 matching over 7 bases. CDR3 size: 14 residues. The ends lost 5 bases at V and 4 bases at J; junction bases unmatched: 4. Germline values: CDR1 SEHNR, CDR2 FQNEAQ (reference sequence). In nucleotides, the CDR3 is TGTGCCAGCAGCCTGGGACAGCGCACCGGGGAGCTGTTTTTT. Amino acid sequence: CASSLGQRTGELFF. The full variable domain, rest sourced from reference TRBV7-9 and TRBJ2-2, is DTGVSQNPRHKITKRGQNVTFRCDPISEHNRLYWYRQTLGQGPEFLTYFQNEAQLEKSRLLSDRFSAERPKGSFSTLEIQRTEQGDSAMYLCASSLGQRTGELFFGEGSRLTVL.

This clonotype was seen at least ten times. The gene calls are TRBV29-1 and TRBJ1-2, with a possible D match to TRBD1 (5 bases). CDR1 SQVTM and CDR2 ANQGSEA come from the germline V gene. CDR3 length: 14 residues. Trimming stripped 4 bases from V and 5 bases from J, with 17 bases between. CDR3 coding DNA: TGCAGCGTTGGGAGGGGAGGAGGAGGATATGGCTACACCTTC. Encoded protein: CSVGRGGGGYGYTF.

A few counts support this clonotype. The chain combines TRBV29-1 with TRBJ2-2; D may be TRBD1 (6 bases). The CDR3 covers 15 residues. V gave up 4 bases and J gave up 2 bases, with 14 bases separating them. Germline CDR1 SQVTM, CDR2 ANQGSEA. This CDR3 is CSVAPGTLNTGELFF. In DNA form, the CDR3 reads TGCAGCGTTGCTCCCGGGACATTAAACACCGGGGAGCTGTTTTTT.

The chain recombines TRBV20-1 with TRBJ1-5; weak D call: TRBD1 (6 bases). The CDR3 runs to 14 residues. Deletions cut 2 bases from V and 5 bases from J, with 13 bases between. Germline lookup yields CDR1 DFQATT and CDR2 SNEGSKA (reference sequence). The CDR3 sequence is CSARKTGLDQPQHF. CDR3 DNA: TGCAGTGCTAGAAAGACAGGCCTTGATCAGCCCCAGCATTTT.

This clonotype was seen ten or more times. The genes are TRBV9 and TRBJ2-5; D unclear. This CDR3 has 15 residues. Germline V gene data show CDR1 as SGDLS and CDR2 as YYNGEE. Between the trimmed V and J ends, which lost 7 bases and 5 bases, there was a span of 21 bases. The CDR3 reads CASWVNRRQKETQYF. CDR3 nucleotides: TGTGCCAGCTGGGTTAATCGTCGGCAGAAGGAGACCCAGTACTTC.

This clonotype was seen at least ten times. The chain combines TRBV10-3 with TRBJ2-1; the match to TRBD2 covers 7 bases. The CDR3 covers 14 residues. The germline CDR1 and CDR2 sequences are ENHRY and SYGVKD. V shed 8 bases, J shed 2 bases, and the junction held 6 bases outside the gene matches. Written as DNA, the CDR3 is TGTGCCATCGGGGCTAGCGGTACCTACAATGAGCAGTTCTTC. Residues: CAIGASGTYNEQFF.

This clonotype was picked up a small number of times. This chain connects TRBV12-3 or TRBV12-4 to TRBJ2-1, with 9 bases lining up with TRBD2. Trimming removed 4 bases from V and 6 bases from J; junction bases left unmatched: 7. This CDR3 has 15 amino acids. The CDR3 DNA follows: TGTGCCAGCAGTTCCGGACTAGCGTCATCCAATGAGCAGTTCTTC. Protein: CASSSGLASSNEQFF.

This clonotype was seen repeatedly, ten times or more. The gene calls are TRBV7-8 and TRBJ2-3; the D gene is possibly TRBD2 (6 bases). This CDR3 is built from 18 residues. Trimming shortened V by 2 bases and J by 0 bases, and 18 bases separated the two germline ends. Looked up from germline, CDR1 is SGHVS and CDR2 is FQNEAQ. The CDR3 protein is CASSLIVWRGSSTDTQYF. Written as DNA, the CDR3 is TGTGCCAGCAGCTTAATCGTTTGGCGGGGATCTAGCACAGATACGCAGTATTTT. The full variable domain, in which reference TRBV7-8 and TRBJ2-3 provide the parts outside the CDR3, is GAGVSQSPRYKVAKRGQDVALRCDPISGHVSLFWYQQALGQGPEFLTYFQNEAQLDKSGLPSDRFFAERPEGSVSTLKIQRTQQEDSAVYLCASSLIVWRGSSTDTQYFGPGTRLTVL.

This clonotype was seen only a few times. V and J are TRBV29-1 and TRBJ2-7; no clear D gene. The germline CDR1 and CDR2 sequences are SQVTM and ANQGSEA. Deletions cut 2 bases from V and 0 bases from J, with 5 bases between. The CDR3 is 12 amino acids. CDR3 nucleotides: TGCAGCGTTGAATTAGCCTCCTACGAGCAGTACTTC. Amino acids: CSVELASYEQYF.

Ten or more counts support this clonotype. CDR3 loop: CSVVGRLTTYGYTF. CDR3 coding DNA: TGCAGCGTTGTCGGCAGATTGACTACCTATGGCTACACCTTC. The genes are TRBV29-1 and TRBJ1-2; no clear D. This CDR3 spans 14 amino acids. V lost 4 bases and J lost 4, with 16 bases in between. The V gene's germline CDR1 is SQVTM and CDR2 ANQGSEA.

The V gene is TRBV12-3 or TRBV12-4, the J gene TRBJ2-7, with 12 nucleotides matching TRBD1. The CDR3 is 15 amino acids. With V trimmed by 5 bases and J by 5 bases, 7 bases remained unmatched. CDR3 amino acids: CASSPPGQGANEQYF. The CDR3 DNA is TGTGCCAGCAGTCCTCCGGGACAGGGGGCCAACGAGCAGTACTTC.

The chain has TRBV18 and TRBJ2-7; TRBD2 aligns across 12 bases. Germline trimming cut 4 bases from V and 6 bases from J; bases unmatched to any gene: 10. Germline CDR1 reads KGHSH; CDR2 reads LQKENI. The CDR3 runs 16 residues. For the CDR3, the DNA is TGTGCCAGCTCACGACTAAGGGGACTAGCGGGTTCCGAGCAGTACTTC. It specifies CASSRLRGLAGSEQYF.

V gene TRBV20-1 combines with J gene TRBJ2-3, with D perhaps matching TRBD1 (6 bases). The ends were cut back, 0 bases at V and 4 bases at J, with 14 bases in the middle. Germline V CDR1 and CDR2: DFQATT, SNEGSKA (reference sequence). The CDR3 length is 15 residues. The CDR3 DNA sequence: TGCAGTGCTAGAGATCCGCCAGGGGTCTCAGATACGCAGTATTTT. Translation gives CSARDPPGVSDTQYF.

This clonotype was counted ten times or more. This chain joins TRBV29-1 and TRBJ1-2; TRBD1 might be the D (5 bases). Germline-derived CDR1 and CDR2 are SQVTM and ANQGSEA. Trimming shortened V by 6 bases and J by 2 bases, and 7 bases separated the two germline ends. The CDR3 totals 11 residues. CDR3 region: CSVGENYGYTF. CDR3 nucleotide sequence: TGCAGCGTAGGGGAAAACTATGGCTACACCTTC.

This clonotype was seen a single time. The junction departs from the called germline gene at one end, perhaps through a read error. The chain joins TRBV7-3 to TRBJ2-3; a possible D gene is TRBD2 (5 bases). In germline, CDR1 is SGHTA, CDR2 FQGTGA. This CDR3 has 15 amino acids. CDR3 sequence reads: CVSSFWAGSTDTQYF. In DNA, the CDR3 is TGTGTCAGCAGCTTTTGGGCGGGTAGCACAGATACGCAGTATTTT. Filled out from reference TRBV7-3 and TRBJ2-3, the complete variable domain reads GAGVSQTPSNKVTEKGKYVELRCDPISGHTALYWYRQSLGQGPEFLIYFQGTGAADDSGLPNDRFFAVRPEGSVSTLKIQRTERGDSAVYLCVSSFWAGSTDTQYFGPGTRLTVL.

This clonotype was counted a few times. J is TRBJ2-6 and V is TRBV7-2, with D possibly matching TRBD1 (5 bases). The CDR3 extends over 15 amino acids. V lost 1 base and J 2 bases, leaving 6 bases between the germline ends. Germline-derived CDR1 and CDR2 are SGHTA and FQGNSA. The CDR3 nucleotides read TGTGCCAGCAGCTTAGAGACAGCTGGGGCCAACGTCCTGACTTTC. The encoded protein is CASSLETAGANVLTF.

V usage is TRBV14 and J usage is TRBJ1-2; D gene ambiguous. The CDR3 runs to 16 residues. V lost 3 bases and J lost 6, with 20 bases in between. The V gene's germline CDR1 is SGHDN and CDR2 FVKESK. The CDR3 here is CASSHGSNPPTNGYTF. The CDR3 nucleotides read TGTGCCAGCAGCCACGGTTCTAACCCGCCAACCAATGGCTACACCTTC.

With regard to this clonotype: A read error may produce the germline difference seen at one junction end. This chain uses TRBV2 with TRBJ2-3; D unclear. Germline V lookup: CDR1 SNHLY, CDR2 FYNNEI. The CDR3 sequence is 9 residues long. CDR3 sequence: CASGDTQYF. The CDR3 DNA is TGTGCCAGCGGTGATACGCAGTATTTT.

This clonotype was found many times. This chain connects TRBV6-2 or TRBV6-3 to TRBJ2-1, with 10 bases lining up with TRBD2. This CDR3 comprises 13 residues. Losses at the gene ends were 8 bases for V and 4 bases for J; bases not matched to a gene: 2. Per the germline V gene, CDR1 is MNHEY and CDR2 is SVGEGT. CDR3 bases: TGTGCCAGCGGACTAGCGGTATACAATGAGCAGTTCTTC. Its protein product is CASGLAVYNEQFF.

The rearrangement joins TRBV10-3 to TRBJ2-3; 9 positions match TRBD2. The CDR3 sequence is 13 residues long. Germline CDR1 is ENHRY and CDR2 is SYGVKD. The V and J ends lost 10 bases and 1 base, in that order; junction bases with no gene match: 3. This CDR3 reads CATAGGGTDTQYF. Here the CDR3 DNA reads TGTGCCACAGCGGGAGGTGGCACAGATACGCAGTATTTT.

This clonotype was seen at least ten times. The chain joins TRBV2 to TRBJ2-1; no clear D gene. The ends were cut back, 5 bases at V and 12 bases at J, with 8 bases in the middle. This CDR3 is 10 amino acids long. Germline CDR1 reads SNHLY; CDR2 reads FYNNEI. As DNA, the CDR3 is TGTGCCAGCAGTTTACAGAGGCAGTTCTTC. Translation gives CASSLQRQFF.

This clonotype was recorded a few times. One junction end does not reproduce the germline sequence, and a read error may be involved. V and J are TRBV2 and TRBJ1-2; possibly TRBD1 for D (6 bases). This CDR3 is 15 amino acids long. Germline CDR1 and CDR2: SNHLY and FYNNEI. CDR3 region: CASREDQGTNYGYTF. The CDR3 coding sequence is TGTGCCAGCAGGGAAGACCAGGGGACGAACTATGGCTACACCTTC.

The chain recombines TRBV9 with TRBJ2-3; D may be TRBD1 or TRBD2 (5 bases each). The CDR3 is 15 residues long. The germline V gene encodes CDR1 SGDLS and CDR2 YYNGEE. V was shortened by 3 bases and J by 1 base, with 12 bases between the two germline ends. The CDR3 region is CASSGTGTRTDTQYF. DNA for the CDR3: TGTGCCAGCAGCGGGACCGGGACCCGCACAGATACGCAGTATTTT.